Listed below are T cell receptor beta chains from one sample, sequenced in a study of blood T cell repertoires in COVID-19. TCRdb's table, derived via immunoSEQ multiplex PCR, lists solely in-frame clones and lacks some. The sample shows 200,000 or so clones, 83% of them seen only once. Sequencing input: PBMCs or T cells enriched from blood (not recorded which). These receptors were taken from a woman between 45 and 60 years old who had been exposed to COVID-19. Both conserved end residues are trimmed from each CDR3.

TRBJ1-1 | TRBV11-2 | ASSGEYTEAF
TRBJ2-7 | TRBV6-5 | ASSTTGFGEQY
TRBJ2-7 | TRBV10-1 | ASNPGEGYEQY
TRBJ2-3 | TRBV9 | ASSEGGGPADTQY
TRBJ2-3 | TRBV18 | ASSRADTQY
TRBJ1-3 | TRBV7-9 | ASSSQGLSGNTIY
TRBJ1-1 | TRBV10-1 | ASSPGQINTEAF
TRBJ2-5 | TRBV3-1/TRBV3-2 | ASSQALAGGTQY
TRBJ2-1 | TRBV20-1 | SASPQTGTNEQF
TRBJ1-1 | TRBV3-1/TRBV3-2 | ASSQGGRPEAF
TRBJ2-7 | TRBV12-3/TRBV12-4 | ASTPTCEQY
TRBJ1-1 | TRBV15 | ATGRYPDTEAF
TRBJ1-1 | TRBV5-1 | ASSYPGGNTEAF
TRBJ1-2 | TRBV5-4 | ASSSRQGTNYGYT
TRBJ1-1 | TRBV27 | ASSLLGVNTEAF
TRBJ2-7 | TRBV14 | ASSQLPGQGVDEQY
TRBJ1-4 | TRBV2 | ASMGPREKLF
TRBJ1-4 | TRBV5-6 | ASSLARGHEKLF
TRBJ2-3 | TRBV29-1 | SGDRPPGGTDTQY
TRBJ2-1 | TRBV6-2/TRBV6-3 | ASSRPDRVGEQF
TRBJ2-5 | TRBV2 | ASREGLAEETQY
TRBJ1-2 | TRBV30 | ASSPQQRVGYT
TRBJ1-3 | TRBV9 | ASSGQGFPGNTIY
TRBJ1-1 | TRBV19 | ASRRTVTMNTEAF
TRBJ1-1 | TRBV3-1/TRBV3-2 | ASSQEGTPNTEAF
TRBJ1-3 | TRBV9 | ASGTGNSGNTIY